This T cell receptor (beta chain) was captured by sequencing in a study of shared clonotypes between healthy human individuals. Study-wide results and limits: An expected dependence of interdonor clonotype sharing on sequencing depth was noted.

Per germline, CDR1 SGHRS and CDR2 YFSETQ. V lost 4 bases and J 7 bases, leaving 18 bases between the germline ends. The length of the CDR3 is 16 residues. As concerns this clone: Its specificity is not known.

TCRdb's copy holds only in-frame clones and misses some; the assay was immunoSEQ multiplex PCR. The sample consists of a few hundred thousand clones, around 67% of them appearing once. The origin of this receptor is a man aged 30 to 39 in good health. The sequenced sample consisted of memory CD4+ T cells sorted from blood. Subset: CD45RA-negative fraction. The J gene is TRBJ1-6, the V gene TRBV5-1; D call uncertain. This CDR3 reads CASSNYLSSLNSPLHF. The DNA for the CDR3 is TGCGCCAGCAGCAACTACCTCAGCTCCTTAAATTCACCCCTCCACTTT.